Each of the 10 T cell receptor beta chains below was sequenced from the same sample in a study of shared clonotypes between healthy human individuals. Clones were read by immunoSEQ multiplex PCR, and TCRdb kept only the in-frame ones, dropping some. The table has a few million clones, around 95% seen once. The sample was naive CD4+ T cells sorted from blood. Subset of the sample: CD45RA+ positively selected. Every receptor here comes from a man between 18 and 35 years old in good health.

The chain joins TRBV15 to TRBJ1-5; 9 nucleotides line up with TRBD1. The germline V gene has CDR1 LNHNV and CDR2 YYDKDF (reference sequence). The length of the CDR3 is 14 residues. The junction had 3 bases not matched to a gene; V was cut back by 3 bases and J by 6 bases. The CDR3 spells CATSRTGGAQPQHF. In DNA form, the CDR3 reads TGTGCCACCAGCAGGACAGGGGGGGCTCAGCCCCAGCATTTT.

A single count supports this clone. The CDR3 loop is CASSYGTGTEAFF. CDR3 nucleotides: TGTGCCAGCAGTTACGGGACAGGCACTGAAGCTTTCTTT. J is TRBJ1-1 and V is TRBV6-5; 8 positions agree with TRBD1. The CDR3 length is 13 residues. V was clipped by 2 bases and J by 4 bases; unmatched bases: 0. CDR1 MNHEY and CDR2 SVGAGI come from the germline V gene.

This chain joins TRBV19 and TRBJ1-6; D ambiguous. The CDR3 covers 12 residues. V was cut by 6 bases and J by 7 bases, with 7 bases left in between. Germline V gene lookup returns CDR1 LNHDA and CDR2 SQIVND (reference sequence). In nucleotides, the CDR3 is TGTGCCAGTAGGCAGATAAATTCACCCCTCCACTTT. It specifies CASRQINSPLHF.

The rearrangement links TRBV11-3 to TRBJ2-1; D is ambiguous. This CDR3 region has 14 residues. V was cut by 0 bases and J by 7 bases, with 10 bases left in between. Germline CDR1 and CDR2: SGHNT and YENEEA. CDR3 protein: CASSLESHGNEQFF. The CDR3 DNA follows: TGTGCCAGCAGCTTAGAGTCCCACGGGAATGAGCAGTTCTTC.

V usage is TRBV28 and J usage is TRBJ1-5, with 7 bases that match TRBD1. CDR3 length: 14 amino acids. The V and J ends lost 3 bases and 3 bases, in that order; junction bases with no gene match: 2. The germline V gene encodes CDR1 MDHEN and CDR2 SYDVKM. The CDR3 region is CASSLGTDNQPQHF. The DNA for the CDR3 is TGTGCCAGCAGTTTGGGGACAGACAATCAGCCCCAGCATTTT.

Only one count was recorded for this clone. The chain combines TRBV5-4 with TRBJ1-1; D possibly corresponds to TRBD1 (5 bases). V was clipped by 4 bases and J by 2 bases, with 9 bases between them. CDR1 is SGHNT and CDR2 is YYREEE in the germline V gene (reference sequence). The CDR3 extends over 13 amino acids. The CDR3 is CASSGHINTEAFF. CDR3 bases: TGTGCCAGCAGCGGACACATAAACACTGAAGCTTTCTTT.

The CDR3, as DNA: TGTGCCAGCAGCTTATGGGCGGGAGCGCCAGAACTAGCCAAAAACATTCAGTACTTC. It codes for CASSLWAGAPELAKNIQYF. This chain uses TRBV7-2 with TRBJ2-4; TRBD2 aligns across 7 bases. Looked up from germline, CDR1 is SGHTA and CDR2 is FQGNSA. After removal of 2 bases from V and 0 bases from J, the junction contained 13 bases not matched to a gene. There are 19 residues in the CDR3.

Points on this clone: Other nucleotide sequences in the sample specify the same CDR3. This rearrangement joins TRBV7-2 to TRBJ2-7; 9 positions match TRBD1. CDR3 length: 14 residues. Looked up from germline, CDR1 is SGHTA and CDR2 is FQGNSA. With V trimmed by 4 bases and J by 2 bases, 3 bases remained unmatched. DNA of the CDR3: TGTGCCAGCAGCTCCCGACAGGGGGCCTACGAGCAGTACTTC. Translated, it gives CASSSRQGAYEQYF. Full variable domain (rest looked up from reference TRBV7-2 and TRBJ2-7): GAGVSQSPSNKVTEKGKDVELRCDPISGHTALYWYRQSLGQGLEFLIYFQGNSAPDKSGLPSDRFSAERTGGSVSTLTIQRTQQEDSAVYLCASSSRQGAYEQYFGPGTRLTVT.

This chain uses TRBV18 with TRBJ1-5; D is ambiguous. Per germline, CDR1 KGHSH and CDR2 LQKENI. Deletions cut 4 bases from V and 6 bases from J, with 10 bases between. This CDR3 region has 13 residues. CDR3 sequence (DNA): TGTGCCAGCTCACAAGCGCGGGGTCAGCCCCAGCATTTT. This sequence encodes CASSQARGQPQHF.

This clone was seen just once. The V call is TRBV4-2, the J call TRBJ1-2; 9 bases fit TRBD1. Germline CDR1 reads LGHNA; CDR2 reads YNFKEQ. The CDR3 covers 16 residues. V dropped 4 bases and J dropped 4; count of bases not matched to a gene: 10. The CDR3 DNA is TGTGCCAGCAGCCCGATAGGACAGGGGAGGGTCTATGGCTACACCTTC. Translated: CASSPIGQGRVYGYTF.